This T cell receptor beta chain comes out of a study of CD8 T cells in ankylosing spondylitis (dated 2017 in TCRdb). Background for the entire study: To find TCR variants linked to disease, the study profiled T cell receptor beta repertoires in ankylosing spondylitis patients and healthy donors. The whole study cohort included some 100 healthy donors and around 24 ankylosing spondylitis patients. Peripheral blood was sampled, and synovial fluid was additionally collected from ankylosing spondylitis patients.

V is clipped by 0 bases and J by 6 bases, and the sequence between their germline boundaries is 14 bases long. Reading from cysteine to phenylalanine, the CDR3 counts 14 amino acids. Only the CDR3 part of the read is kept: 42 bases, read in frame from the first base. The CDR1 and CDR2 encoded by the germline V gene (reference sequence) are DFQATT and SNEGSKA. General conclusions and limits of the study: The disease-linked clones were reported to be significantly enriched in matched synovial fluid samples from ankylosing spondylitis patients. A CD8+ phenotype was shown by the disease-linked clones, which were found at relatively low frequencies in peripheral blood. Some motif variants were previously reported in synovial fluid and blood of reactive arthritis patients, suggesting common disease-initiation mechanisms. A TCR beta motif made up of eight highly homologous amino acid variants appeared to be characteristic of blood from ankylosing spondylitis patients.

TCRdb records Illumina HiSeq 2500 as the sequencer. Quantitative 5'-RACE with molecular barcodes was the method used to prepare the TCR beta libraries. Per the authors' processing: Disease-linked TCR variants were identified with a new computational method built on a probabilistic model of VDJ rearrangement. TCRdb's own reprocessing of the public reads used fastp at Q25 and MiXCR and kept productive beta chains. Entries are consolidated by CDR3 protein sequence, retaining the most common genes and DNA. It is TCRdb's table, rather than the study itself, that gives the V and J calls and clone size. This sample comprises hundreds of thousands of distinct CDR3 sequences, around 11% of them detected only once. The ten most abundant clones make up approximately 0.51% of the sample. This clonotype turned up a few times. There is no known antigen for this receptor. Base quality data are lacking; no much larger clone is found one base away.

This clonotype was sampled from a male donor with ankylosing spondylitis. This receptor chain uses TRBV20-1 and TRBJ1-2; a tentative D call is TRBD1 (5 bases match). Sequencing was performed on blood, either unsorted or a sorted T cell fraction (not recorded which). The DNA is TGCAGTGCTAGAGATAGGAGGGGCGCCGATGGCTACACCTTC. This yields the protein CSARDRRGADGYTF.